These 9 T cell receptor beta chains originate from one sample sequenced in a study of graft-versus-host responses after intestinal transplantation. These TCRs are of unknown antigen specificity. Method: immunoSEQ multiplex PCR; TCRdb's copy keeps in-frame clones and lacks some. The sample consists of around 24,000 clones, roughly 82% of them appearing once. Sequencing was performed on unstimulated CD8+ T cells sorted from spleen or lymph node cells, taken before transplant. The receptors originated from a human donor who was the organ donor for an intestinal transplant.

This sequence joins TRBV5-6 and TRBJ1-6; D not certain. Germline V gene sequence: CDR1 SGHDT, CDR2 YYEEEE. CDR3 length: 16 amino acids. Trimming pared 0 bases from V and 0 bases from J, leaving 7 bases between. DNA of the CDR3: TGTGCCAGCAGCTTGGAGCACAGCTCCTATAATTCACCCCTCCACTTT. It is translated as CASSLEHSSYNSPLHF.

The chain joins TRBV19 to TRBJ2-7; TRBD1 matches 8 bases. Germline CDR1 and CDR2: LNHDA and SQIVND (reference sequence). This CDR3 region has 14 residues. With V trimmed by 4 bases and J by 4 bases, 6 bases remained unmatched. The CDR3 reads CASSTSGGAYEQYF. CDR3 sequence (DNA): TGTGCCAGTAGTACCTCAGGGGGCGCGTACGAGCAGTACTTC.

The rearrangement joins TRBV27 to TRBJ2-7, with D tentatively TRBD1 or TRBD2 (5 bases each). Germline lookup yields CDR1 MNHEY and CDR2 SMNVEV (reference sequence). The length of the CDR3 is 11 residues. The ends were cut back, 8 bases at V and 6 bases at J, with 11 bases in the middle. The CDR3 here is CASGRDGEQYF. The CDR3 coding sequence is TGTGCCAGCGGCCGGGACGGCGAGCAGTACTTC.

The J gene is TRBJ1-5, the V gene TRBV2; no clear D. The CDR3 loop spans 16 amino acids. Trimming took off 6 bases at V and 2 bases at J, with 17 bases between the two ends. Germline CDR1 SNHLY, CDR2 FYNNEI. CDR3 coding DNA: TGTGCCAGCAGGACGCCGTCAGACTCACGCAATCAGCCCCAGCATTTT. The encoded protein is CASRTPSDSRNQPQHF.

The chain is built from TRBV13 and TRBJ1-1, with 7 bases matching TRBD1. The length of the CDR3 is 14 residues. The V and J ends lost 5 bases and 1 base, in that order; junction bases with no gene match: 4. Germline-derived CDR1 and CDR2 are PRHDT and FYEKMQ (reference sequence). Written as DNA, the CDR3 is TGTGCCAGCAGCGAAAGACAGGGGAACACTGAAGCTTTCTTT. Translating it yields CASSERQGNTEAFF.

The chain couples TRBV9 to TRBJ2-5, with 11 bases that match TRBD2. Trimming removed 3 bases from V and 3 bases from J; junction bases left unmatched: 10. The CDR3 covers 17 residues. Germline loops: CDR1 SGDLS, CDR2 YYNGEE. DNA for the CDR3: TGTGCCAGCAGCGGTCGCATAGCGGGGGGGACTAAAGAGACCCAGTACTTC. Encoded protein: CASSGRIAGGTKETQYF.

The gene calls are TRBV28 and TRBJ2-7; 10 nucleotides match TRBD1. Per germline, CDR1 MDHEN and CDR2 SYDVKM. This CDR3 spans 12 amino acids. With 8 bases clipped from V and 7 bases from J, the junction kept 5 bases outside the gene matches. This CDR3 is CASGTGVGEQYF. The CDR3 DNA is TGTGCCAGCGGGACAGGGGTAGGGGAGCAGTACTTC. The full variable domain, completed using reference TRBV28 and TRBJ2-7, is DVKVTQSSRYLVKRTGEKVFLECVQDMDHENMFWYRQDPGLGLRLIYFSYDVKMKEKGDIPEGYSVSREKKERFSLILESASTNQTSMYLCASGTGVGEQYFGPGTRLTVT.

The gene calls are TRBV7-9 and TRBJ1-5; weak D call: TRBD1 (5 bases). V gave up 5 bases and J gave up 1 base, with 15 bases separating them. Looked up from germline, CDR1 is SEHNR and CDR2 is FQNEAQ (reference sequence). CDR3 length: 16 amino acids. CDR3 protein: CASSTGGNRSNQPQHF. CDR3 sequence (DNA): TGTGCCAGCAGCACTGGGGGGAACAGAAGCAATCAGCCCCAGCATTTT.

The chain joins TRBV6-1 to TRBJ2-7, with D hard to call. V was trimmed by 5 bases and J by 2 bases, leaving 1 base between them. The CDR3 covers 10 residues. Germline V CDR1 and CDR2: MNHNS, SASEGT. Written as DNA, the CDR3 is TGTGCCAGCAGTACCTACGAGCAGTACTTC. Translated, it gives CASSTYEQYF.